This TCR beta chain derives from a study of T cells in Graves' hyperthyroidism and ophthalmopathy. Findings of the study overall: Peripheral blood also featured most of the thyroid clonotypes expanded above 0.001. Ophthalmopathy was told apart from stable hyperthyroidism by a 13 V-J model.

Germline assignment: CDR1 SQVTM and CDR2 ANQGSEA. Deletions cut 7 bases from V and 1 base from J, with 14 bases between. This CDR3 contains 14 residues. On this clonotype itself: Antigen unknown.

Uncontrolled infections, other autoimmune diseases, pregnancy or lactation led to exclusion of patients. Used for diagnoses were clinical symptoms, serum thyroxine and TRAb, thyroid ultrasound and orbital computed tomography. RNA transcripts provided the source from which TCR beta CDR3 regions were amplified. TCR CDR3 underwent first-round RT-PCR with the HTBI primer set. TCRdb itself ran the multiplex PCR reads through MiXCR, one entry per CDR3 protein. The repertoire has 480,000 or so distinct CDR3 sequences, over 35% of them found once; the top ten carry around 44%. Source material: peripheral blood or thyroid tissue (not recorded which). The receptor's source is an adult woman with Graves' disease, either hyperthyroidism or ophthalmopathy (not recorded which). The gene calls are TRBV29-1 and TRBJ1-5; no clear D gene. The CDR3 sequence is CSASGRASNQPQHF. Here the CDR3 DNA reads TGCAGCGCGTCCGGGAGGGCAAGCAATCAGCCCCAGCATTTT.